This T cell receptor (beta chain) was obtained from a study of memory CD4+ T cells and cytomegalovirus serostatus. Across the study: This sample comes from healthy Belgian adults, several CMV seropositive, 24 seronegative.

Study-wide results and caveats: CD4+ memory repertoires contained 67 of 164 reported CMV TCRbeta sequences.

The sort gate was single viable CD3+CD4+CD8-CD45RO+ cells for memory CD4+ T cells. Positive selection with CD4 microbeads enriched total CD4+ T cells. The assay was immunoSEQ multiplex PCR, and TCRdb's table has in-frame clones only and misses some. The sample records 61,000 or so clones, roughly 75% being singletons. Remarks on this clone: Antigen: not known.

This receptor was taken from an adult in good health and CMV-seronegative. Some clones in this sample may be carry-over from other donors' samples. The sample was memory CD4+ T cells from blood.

CDR3: CASSFDGQAAYGNTIYF. The CDR3 DNA reads TGCGCCAGCAGCTTCGACGGGCAAGCGGCTTACGGAAACACCATATATTTT. The chain employs TRBV5-1 and TRBJ1-3; D unresolved. V lost 2 bases to trimming and J lost 4 bases, with 19 bases between them. The CDR3 consists of 17 residues. Germline assignment: CDR1 SGHRS and CDR2 YFSETQ.